Sequencing of this T cell receptor (beta chain) was carried out in a study of blood T cell repertoires in COVID-19. The CDR3 consists of 14 residues. V shed 0 bases and J shed 4 bases, with 9 bases lying between them. Germline CDR1 LNHNV, CDR2 YYDKDF (reference sequence). Per the authors' pipeline: Amplifying reference gene primers gave estimates of nucleated cell counts. Only in-frame clones appear in the TCRdb table, and some are missing; sequencing was by immunoSEQ multiplex PCR. V and J calls plus clone size are reproduced from that table; the DNA served to infer D and trimming. The table lists 200,000 to 250,000 clones, under 90% of them singletons, with 3% to 4% in the top ten. Across 20 to 25 US areas, participants ranged in age from roughly 18 to 89 years. Self-reported history from a screening survey and questionnaire set each donor's cohort. Two negative PCRs, clearance, or symptom resolution were required of recovered Cohort 3 donors.

The sequence derives from a woman in her sixties or seventies who had recovered from COVID-19. The chain has TRBV15 and TRBJ1-2; perhaps TRBD1 as D (5 bases). The sequencing input was PBMCs or T cells enriched from blood (not recorded which). The CDR3 DNA reads TGTGCCACCAGCAGAGATCTCCAGGGCTATGGCTACACCTTC. Amino acid sequence: CATSRDLQGYGYTF.